A single TCR beta chain is shown here with its context. The antigen this receptor binds is unknown. No base-level quality is on record; no much larger clone is a single base apart. This entry belongs to a study of blood T cell repertoires in COVID-19 (dated by TCRdb to the early 2020s). Background for the entire study: Samples from collaborators originated in the United States, Italy and Spain and spanned both the acute and convalescent phases of COVID-19. The material from the prospective study consisted of cDNA or gDNA derived from T cells, B-cell-depleted T cells, or PBMCs. Deeply sampled blood TCRbeta repertoires from subjects exposed to, actively infected with, or recovered from COVID-19 were included in the dataset. The repertoires were released in a freely available public database intended as a resource for research on the immune response to SARS-CoV-2. The samples were drawn from two sources: the first 160 participants of the ongoing ImmuneRACE study, and about 1,300 subjects contributed by 6 global collaborators. Nearly every sample came with metadata listing a de-identified subject ID, COVID-19 status, age in years and sex. Where available, HLA class I and class II types were taken from metadata supplied by the sample provider and were not determined by assay-based typing. What the study reported, not specific to this receptor: The amount of clinical and demographic metadata varied by source and participant and was provided uncurated.

Whole blood was collected in K2EDTA tubes by collaborating institutions according to the institutions' own protocols. For TCRbeta analysis, collaborators shipped samples in one of three forms: frozen whole blood, isolated PBMCs, or DNA extracted from either of those sample types. The immunoSEQ Assay, a bias-controlled multiplex PCR, was used to amplify TCRbeta CDR3 regions from genomic DNA. Concerning the study's data processing: The number of nucleated cells in each sample was estimated by amplification of reference gene primers within the assay. Sequence reads were collapsed and filtered to measure the absolute abundance of every unique TCRbeta CDR3 rearrangement. Productive Simpson clonality was computed per sample as the square root of Simpson's diversity index over productive rearrangements. TCRdb's version of the immuneACCESS table is confined to in-frame rearrangements and falls short of the full clone set. An unresolved V gene accounts for under half of the shortfall where checked; the remainder is of unknown origin. V and J calls and clone size come straight from that table; D and trimming were deduced from the DNA. This sample gives around 94,000 clones in total; around 84% of them show up just once. Jointly, the top ten make up around 2.9% of the sample.

The TCR sequence derives from a man between 45 and 60 years old with active or convalescent COVID-19. Source material: peripheral blood.

The nucleotide sequence is given as TGTGCCAGCAGCTTAAGGGACAGAGATGGAAACACCATATATTTT. Its translation is CASSLRDRDGNTIYF. The chain joins TRBV5-4 to TRBJ1-3, with 7 bases aligning to TRBD1. Inclusive of the bounding cysteine and phenylalanine, the CDR3 is 15 residues long. The sequence is cut down to CDR3 DNA, 45 bases in frame from base 1. V trim: 2 bases; J trim: 3 bases; unmatched bases: 5. CDR1 SGHNT and CDR2 YYREEE were looked up in the germline V gene (reference sequence).